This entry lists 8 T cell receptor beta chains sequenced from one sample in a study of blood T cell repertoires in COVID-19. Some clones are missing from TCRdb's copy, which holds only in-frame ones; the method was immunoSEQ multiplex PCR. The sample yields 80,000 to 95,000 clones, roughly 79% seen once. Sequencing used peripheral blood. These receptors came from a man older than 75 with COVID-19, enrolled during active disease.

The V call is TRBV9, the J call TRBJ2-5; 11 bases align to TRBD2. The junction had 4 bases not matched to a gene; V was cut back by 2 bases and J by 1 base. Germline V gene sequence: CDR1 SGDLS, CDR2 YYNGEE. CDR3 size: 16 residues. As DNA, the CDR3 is TGTGCCAGCAGCGTCCTAGCGGGGGGCCTCCAAGAGACCCAGTACTTC. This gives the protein CASSVLAGGLQETQYF.

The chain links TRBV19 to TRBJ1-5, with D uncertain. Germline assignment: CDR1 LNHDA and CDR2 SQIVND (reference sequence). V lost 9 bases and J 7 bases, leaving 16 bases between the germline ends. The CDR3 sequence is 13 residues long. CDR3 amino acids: CASEPGILQPQHF. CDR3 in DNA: TGTGCCAGCGAACCGGGAATATTGCAGCCCCAGCATTTT.

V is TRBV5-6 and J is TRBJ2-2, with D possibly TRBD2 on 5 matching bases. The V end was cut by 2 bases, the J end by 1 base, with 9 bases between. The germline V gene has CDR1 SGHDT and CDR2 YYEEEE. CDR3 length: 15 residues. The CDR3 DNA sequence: TGTGCCAGCAGCTTTGAGGGTTGGAACACCGGGGAGCTGTTTTTT. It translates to CASSFEGWNTGELFF.

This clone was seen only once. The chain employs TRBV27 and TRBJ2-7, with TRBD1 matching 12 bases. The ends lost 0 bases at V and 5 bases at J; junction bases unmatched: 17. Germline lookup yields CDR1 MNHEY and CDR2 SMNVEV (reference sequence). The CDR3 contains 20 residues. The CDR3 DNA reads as TGTGCCAGCAGTTTATCTAGGACAGGGACAGGGGGCAACGGAAAGGACGAGCAGTACTTC. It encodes CASSLSRTGTGGNGKDEQYF.

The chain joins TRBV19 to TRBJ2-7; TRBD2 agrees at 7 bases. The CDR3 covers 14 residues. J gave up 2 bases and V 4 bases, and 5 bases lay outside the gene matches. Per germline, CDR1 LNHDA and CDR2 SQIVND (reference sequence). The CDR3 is CASSTGRVAYEQYF. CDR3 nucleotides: TGTGCCAGTAGTACAGGGAGGGTGGCCTACGAGCAGTACTTC.

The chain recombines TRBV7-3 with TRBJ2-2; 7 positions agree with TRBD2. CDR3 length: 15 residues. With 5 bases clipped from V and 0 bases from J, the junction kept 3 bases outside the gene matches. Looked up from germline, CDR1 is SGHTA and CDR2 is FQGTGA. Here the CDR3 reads CASSDSGSNTGELFF. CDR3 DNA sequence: TGTGCCAGCAGCGATAGCGGGTCGAACACCGGGGAGCTGTTTTTT. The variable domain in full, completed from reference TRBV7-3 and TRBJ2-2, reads GAGVSQTPSNKVTEKGKYVELRCDPISGHTALYWYRQSLGQGPEFLIYFQGTGAADDSGLPNDRFFAVRPEGSVSTLKIQRTERGDSAVYLCASSDSGSNTGELFFGEGSRLTVL.

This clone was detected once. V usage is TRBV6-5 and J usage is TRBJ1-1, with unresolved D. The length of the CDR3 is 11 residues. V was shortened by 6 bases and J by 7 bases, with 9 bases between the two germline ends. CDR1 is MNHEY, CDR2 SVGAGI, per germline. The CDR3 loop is CASSSPDEAFF. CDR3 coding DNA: TGTGCCAGCAGCTCACCAGATGAAGCTTTCTTT.

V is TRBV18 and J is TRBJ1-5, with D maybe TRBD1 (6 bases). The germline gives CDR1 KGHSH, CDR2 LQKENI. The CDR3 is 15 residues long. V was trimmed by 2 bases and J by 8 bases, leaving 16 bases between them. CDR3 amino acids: CASSPEAGGSEPQHF. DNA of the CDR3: TGTGCCAGCTCACCAGAGGCGGGGGGCTCGGAGCCCCAGCATTTT.